These 26 T cell receptor beta chains share one sample of origin, sequenced in a study of spatial heterogeneity in lung cancer. TCRdb passed the 5' RACE reads through MiXCR, listing each CDR3 protein once. The sample yields approximately 40,000 distinct CDR3 sequences, over 6.5% seen once. Time point indicated: sample taken at primary tumor resection. The material sequenced was PBMCs, taken at surgery. The receptors come from a female donor with early-stage non-small cell lung cancer.

This clonotype was counted ten times or more. The chain has TRBV5-5 and TRBJ2-3; D perhaps matches TRBD2 (6 bases). V was trimmed by 2 bases and J by 1 base, leaving 17 bases between them. This CDR3 is 17 amino acids long. Germline values: CDR1 SGHKS, CDR2 YYEKEE (reference sequence). The CDR3 DNA follows: TGTGCCAGCAGCTTCGGGGGTATGGGACTCGGCACAGATACGCAGTATTTT. It encodes CASSFGGMGLGTDTQYF.

V and J are TRBV5-6 and TRBJ1-1; no clear D gene. Germline CDR1 is SGHDT and CDR2 is YYEEEE. The CDR3 extends over 15 amino acids. V gave up 4 bases and J gave up 1 base, with 14 bases separating them. CDR3 region: CASSGSGNPNTEAFF. CDR3 coding DNA: TGTGCCAGCAGCGGATCGGGTAATCCGAACACTGAAGCTTTCTTT.

The V gene is TRBV6-5, the J gene TRBJ1-2; no reliable D call. Germline V gene lookup returns CDR1 MNHEY and CDR2 SVGAGI. There are 13 residues in the CDR3. The V and J ends lost 2 bases and 4 bases respectively, with 8 bases between them. CDR3 residues: CASSYQNSYGYTF. The CDR3 DNA reads as TGTGCCAGCAGTTACCAGAACTCCTATGGCTACACCTTC.

This clonotype was detected many times. The rearrangement joins TRBV6-1 to TRBJ2-7, with a tentative D call TRBD1 (6 bases). V was cut by 0 bases and J by 6 bases, with 9 bases left in between. Germline-derived CDR1 and CDR2 are MNHNS and SASEGT. The CDR3 runs 13 residues. CDR3 DNA sequence: TGTGCCAGCAGTGAAGCGGGACAAGGCGAGCAGTACTTC. It codes for CASSEAGQGEQYF.

This clonotype was seen repeatedly, ten times or more. This chain links TRBV2 with TRBJ2-1, with a possible D match to TRBD1 (5 bases). The germline gives CDR1 SNHLY, CDR2 FYNNEI. With 6 bases removed from V and 0 bases from J, the gap between germline ends came to 12 bases. This CDR3 has 15 residues. The CDR3 reads CASRTQGPSYNEQFF. CDR3 nucleotide sequence: TGTGCCAGCAGGACCCAGGGTCCCTCCTACAATGAGCAGTTCTTC.

This clonotype has just a few counts. J is TRBJ1-5 and V is TRBV12-3 or TRBV12-4; no clear D gene. The CDR3 spans 13 residues. The ends were cut back, 5 bases at V and 6 bases at J, with 11 bases in the middle. DNA of the CDR3: TGTGCCAGCAGTAATAGTGGGTTTCAGCCCCAGCATTTT. Residues: CASSNSGFQPQHF.

This clonotype showed up many times. The chain has TRBV12-3 or TRBV12-4 and TRBJ2-3; 11 bases align to TRBD2. This CDR3 is built from 14 residues. J lost 6 bases, V lost 2 bases, and 1 base had no gene match. The CDR3 loop is CASSLTSGGDTQYF. Here the CDR3 DNA reads TGTGCCAGCAGTTTAACTAGCGGGGGTGATACGCAGTATTTT.

This clonotype was found many times. The chain is built from TRBV5-1 and TRBJ2-3; D might be TRBD1 (5 bases). This CDR3 is 16 amino acids long. V gave up 1 base and J gave up 0 bases, with 12 bases separating them. Germline values: CDR1 SGHRS, CDR2 YFSETQ. CDR3 sequence: CASSLKDMASTDTQYF. The DNA for the CDR3 is TGCGCCAGCAGCTTGAAGGACATGGCTAGCACAGATACGCAGTATTTT.

The chain has TRBV7-2 and TRBJ1-4, with 9 nucleotides matching TRBD1. This CDR3 comprises 16 residues. Germline V gives CDR1 SGHTA, CDR2 FQGNSA. After removal of 5 bases from V and 2 bases from J, the junction contained 6 bases not matched to a gene. The DNA for the CDR3 is TGTGCCAGCAGCGCCCGACAGGGGGGTACTAATGAAAAACTGTTTTTT. As protein: CASSARQGGTNEKLFF.

This clonotype was found many times. The J gene is TRBJ1-1, the V gene TRBV3-1, with a tentative D call TRBD1 (6 bases). The CDR3 length is 15 residues. CDR1 LGHDT and CDR2 YNNKEL come from the germline V gene (reference sequence). V was shortened by 3 bases and J by 5 bases, with 16 bases between the two germline ends. CDR3 region: CASSQNSGRGTEAFF. In DNA form, the CDR3 reads TGTGCCAGCAGCCAGAATAGTGGCAGGGGAACTGAAGCTTTCTTT.

This clonotype was recorded at least ten times. V is TRBV20-1 and J is TRBJ1-2; D remains unclear. V was cut by 3 bases and J by 0 bases, with 17 bases left in between. This CDR3 region has 16 residues. Germline values: CDR1 DFQATT, CDR2 SNEGSKA (reference sequence). CDR3 in amino acids: CSARSSIARANYGYTF. The CDR3 bases are TGCAGTGCTAGGTCTTCCATCGCTCGGGCTAACTATGGCTACACCTTC.

The chain is built from TRBV5-1 and TRBJ2-2, with a tentative D call TRBD1 (5 bases). The CDR3 spans 15 residues. Germline CDR1 is SGHRS and CDR2 is YFSETQ. V shed 3 bases and J shed 3 bases, with 12 bases lying between them. The CDR3: CASSSDTFDTGELFF. DNA of the CDR3: TGCGCCAGCAGCTCGGACACGTTCGACACCGGGGAGCTGTTTTTT.

In its sample, this clonotype was seen many times. The chain employs TRBV5-1 and TRBJ2-2; 8 bases fit TRBD1. The CDR3 has 15 residues. From germline, CDR1 is SGHRS and CDR2 YFSETQ. J gave up 6 bases and V 3 bases, and 7 bases lay outside the gene matches. CDR3 sequence (DNA): TGCGCCAGCAGCTCCGGACAGGGAGGAGCCGGGGAGCTGTTTTTT. Protein: CASSSGQGGAGELFF.

In its sample, this clonotype was seen many times. The chain joins TRBV18 to TRBJ2-7; D is possibly TRBD1 (6 bases). CDR1 KGHSH and CDR2 LQKENI come from the germline V gene. This CDR3 contains 16 residues. Deletions cut 0 bases from V and 5 bases from J, with 17 bases between. CDR3 sequence reads: CASSPPGHSSRDEQYF. In nucleotides, the CDR3 is TGTGCCAGCTCACCACCGGGACATAGTTCGAGGGACGAGCAGTACTTC.

This clonotype has more than one count but fewer than ten. The genes are TRBV20-1 and TRBJ1-1; tentative D call: TRBD1 (6 bases). This CDR3 has 13 amino acids. The germline V and J ends were trimmed by 4 bases and 1 base, with 10 bases remaining between them. CDR1 and CDR2 (germline): DFQATT, SNEGSKA (reference sequence). This CDR3 is CSANRDTNTEAFF. In DNA form, the CDR3 reads TGCAGTGCTAACCGGGACACGAACACTGAAGCTTTCTTT.

This clonotype was recorded at least ten times. The chain is built from TRBV12-3 or TRBV12-4 and TRBJ1-1; a weak D match, TRBD1 (6 bases). The CDR3 loop spans 14 amino acids. The V and J ends lost 4 bases and 6 bases respectively, with 15 bases between them. The CDR3 sequence: CASSSQNRAPEAFF. DNA of the CDR3: TGTGCCAGCAGTTCTCAAAACAGGGCACCTGAAGCTTTCTTT.

This clonotype came up many times. The rearrangement links TRBV7-9 to TRBJ1-1; the D is unclear. There are 14 residues in the CDR3. Germline assignment: CDR1 SEHNR and CDR2 FQNEAQ (reference sequence). V lost 0 bases, J lost 1 base, and 6 bases lay in between. CDR3 loop: CASSLASTNTEAFF. CDR3 DNA sequence: TGTGCCAGCAGCTTAGCGTCCACGAACACTGAAGCTTTCTTT.

At least ten counts were recorded for this clonotype. The chain employs TRBV6-5 and TRBJ2-3; 7 bases align to TRBD1. Trimming cost V 1 base and J 6 bases; bases outside gene matches: 19. The CDR3 is 19 residues long. CDR1 is MNHEY and CDR2 is SVGAGI in the germline V gene. The CDR3 DNA sequence: TGTGCCAGCAGTTACTGGCGGACAGGCACACTATCTAGGGGGGATACGCAGTATTTT. Translating gives CASSYWRTGTLSRGDTQYF.

This clonotype has a count of ten or more. The chain is built from TRBV20-1 and TRBJ1-5; D perhaps matches TRBD1 (5 bases). V was trimmed by 1 base and J by 6 bases, leaving 13 bases between them. Germline V gene lookup returns CDR1 DFQATT and CDR2 SNEGSKA (reference sequence). The CDR3 runs 14 residues. The CDR3 nucleotides read TGCAGTGCTAGAGGGGGGGGAGATACTCAGCCCCAGCATTTT. Translating it yields CSARGGGDTQPQHF.

This clonotype has a count of ten or more. The chain carries TRBV20-1 and TRBJ2-7; TRBD2 agrees at 13 bases. V lost 5 bases and J lost 5; bases outside the gene matches: 9. This CDR3 spans 15 amino acids. Germline assignment: CDR1 DFQATT and CDR2 SNEGSKA (reference sequence). The CDR3: CSAPRGTSGANEQYF. The CDR3 bases are TGCAGTGCTCCCAGAGGGACTAGCGGGGCAAACGAGCAGTACTTC.

This clonotype came up many times. The rearrangement joins TRBV10-2 to TRBJ2-7; tentative D call: TRBD2 (6 bases). There are 16 residues in the CDR3. CDR1 and CDR2 from the germline V gene are WSHSY and SAAADI. V lost 1 base and J 4 bases, leaving 17 bases between the germline ends. In nucleotides, the CDR3 is TGCGCCAGCAGTGAGTGGGACCCGAAGGGAGGTTACGAGCAGTACTTC. It yields the protein CASSEWDPKGGYEQYF.

The chain carries TRBV9 and TRBJ2-3; no reliable D call. CDR1 and CDR2 from the germline V gene are SGDLS and YYNGEE. V shed 1 base and J shed 0 bases, with 12 bases lying between them. The CDR3 runs 16 residues. Here the CDR3 DNA reads TGTGCCAGCAGCGTAACATCCTCTACTAGCACAGATACGCAGTATTTT. Translating it yields CASSVTSSTSTDTQYF.

In this sample, this clonotype turned up many times. The V and J genes are TRBV27 and TRBJ1-1, with TRBD1 matching 9 bases. J gave up 1 base and V 2 bases, and 2 bases lay outside the gene matches. From germline, CDR1 is MNHEY and CDR2 SMNVEV (reference sequence). The CDR3 runs to 15 residues. CDR3 nucleotide sequence: TGTGCCAGCAGTTTAAAGGGACAGGGGAACACTGAAGCTTTCTTT. Amino acids: CASSLKGQGNTEAFF.

This clonotype was observed at least ten times. The chain couples TRBV5-1 to TRBJ1-1; no reliable D call. CDR3 size: 14 residues. Germline V lookup: CDR1 SGHRS, CDR2 YFSETQ. Trimming removed 2 bases at V and 6 bases at J, with 14 bases between. The CDR3 reads CASSFVSGSAEAFF. The CDR3 DNA sequence: TGCGCCAGCAGCTTCGTCAGCGGGAGCGCTGAAGCTTTCTTT.

This clonotype was seen at least ten times. The chain joins TRBV20-1 to TRBJ1-2, with a tentative D call TRBD1 (5 bases). Germline V gene data show CDR1 as DFQATT and CDR2 as SNEGSKA (reference sequence). The length of the CDR3 is 12 residues. The V gene lost 5 bases and the J gene lost 4 bases, with 11 bases spanning the gap. CDR3 region: CSAPRQLYGYTF. The CDR3, as DNA: TGCAGTGCTCCAAGACAGCTCTATGGCTACACCTTC.

In the case of this clonotype: One base away lies a much larger clone, so this may be a sequencing read error. The chain is built from TRBV6-5 and TRBJ2-7, with D possibly being TRBD1 (6 bases). Germline loops: CDR1 MNHEY, CDR2 SVGAGI. This CDR3 spans 15 amino acids. The CDR3 spells CASSYQTGSYYVQYF. The CDR3 bases are TGTGCCAGCAGTTACCAAACAGGGTCGTACTACGTGCAGTACTTC.